This TCR beta chain is drawn from a study of CD8 T cells in Susac syndrome. With random hexamers, reverse transcription was performed on about 0.5 to 1 ug of RNA. TCRdb recomputed calls from the immunoSEQ multiplex PCR reads with MiXCR, one row per CDR3 protein. The sample yields approximately 200,000 distinct CDR3 sequences, roughly 92% seen once. The CD8+ and CD4+ T cells were negatively isolated, with the TEMRA cells enriched by FACS. Trimming left V 5 bases short and J 4 bases short, with 11 bases between. Germline V gene data show CDR1 as MRHNA and CDR2 as SNTAGT. This CDR3 region has 13 residues.

The sequenced sample was CD8+ T cells from PBMCs. This rearrangement joins TRBV6-4 to TRBJ1-1, with TRBD1 as a possible D gene (5 bases). This TCR was recovered from a human donor with multiple sclerosis. The CDR3 DNA sequence: TGTGCCAGCAGTCAGGGTTCGAGCACTGAAGCTTTCTTT. Its protein is CASSQGSSTEAFF.